These 14 T cell receptor beta chains came from one sample sequenced in a study of T cell responses to AZD1222 COVID-19 vaccine. The data were produced by immunoSEQ multiplex PCR, yet TCRdb's version contains in-frame clones alone and is incomplete. The sample has roughly 50,000 clones; approximately 91% are singletons. The starting material was peripheral blood, obtained 28 days after the second AZD1222 dose. These receptors all come from an adult who received the AZD1222 COVID-19 vaccine.

The chain recombines TRBV6-5 with TRBJ1-4; tentative D call: TRBD1 (6 bases). The CDR3 is 13 amino acids. Trimming pared 8 bases from V and 7 bases from J, leaving 14 bases between. In germline, CDR1 is MNHEY, CDR2 SVGAGI. The CDR3 DNA follows: TGTGCCAGCGGACAGTGGGGAAGTGAAAAACTGTTTTTT. This gives the protein CASGQWGSEKLFF.

This clone was observed once. This chain uses TRBV6-5 with TRBJ1-1, with a weak D call TRBD1 (6 bases). Per the germline V gene, CDR1 is MNHEY and CDR2 is SVGAGI. Trimming took 4 bases from V and 4 from J, leaving 16 bases between them. The CDR3 length is 15 residues. CDR3 sequence (DNA): TGTGCCAGCAGTTTTCAGAATCAGGGGACCACTGAAGCTTTCTTT. It yields the protein CASSFQNQGTTEAFF.

This chain connects TRBV7-2 to TRBJ2-6; the D is unclear. In germline, CDR1 is SGHTA, CDR2 FQGNSA. V was pared by 1 base and J by 4 bases, with 5 bases between. The CDR3 is made up of 14 amino acids. Here the CDR3 reads CASSLGGGANVLTF. CDR3 nucleotides: TGTGCCAGCAGCTTAGGGGGAGGGGCCAACGTCCTGACTTTC.

This clone is a singleton in its sample. The chain carries TRBV28 and TRBJ2-3, with 11 bases identical to TRBD2. Germline loops: CDR1 MDHEN, CDR2 SYDVKM. V was clipped by 7 bases and J by 1 base; unmatched bases: 7. The length of the CDR3 is 16 residues. The CDR3 DNA is TGTGCCAGCACCAACGCACTAGCGGGGGGCACAGATACGCAGTATTTT. Residues: CASTNALAGGTDTQYF.

CDR3 loop: CASSRDPGPTGELFF. The CDR3 nucleotides read TGTGCCAGCAGCAGGGACCCAGGGCCCACCGGGGAGCTGTTTTTT. The V gene is TRBV21-1, the J gene TRBJ2-2. TRBV21-1 is flagged as a pseudogene. CDR3 size: 15 residues.

The J gene is TRBJ1-2, the V gene TRBV30, with D perhaps matching TRBD1 (6 bases). This CDR3 comprises 15 residues. CDR1 GTSNPN and CDR2 SVGIG come from the germline V gene (reference sequence). V was shortened by 8 bases and J by 0 bases, with 19 bases between the two germline ends. CDR3 DNA sequence: TGTGCCCCTACCGGGGGCAGCGTTGCTAACTATGGCTACACCTTC. Protein sequence: CAPTGGSVANYGYTF.

The chain has TRBV7-9 and TRBJ1-2; perhaps TRBD1 as D (6 bases). Germline CDR1 is SEHNR and CDR2 is FQNEAQ (reference sequence). The CDR3 covers 11 residues. Trimming cost V 11 bases and J 8 bases, with 15 bases left between them. The CDR3 DNA reads as TGTGCCGGCTCAGGGGTTCAGGGCTACACCTTC. It encodes CAGSGVQGYTF.

The chain recombines TRBV2 with TRBJ2-5; D unresolved. V was shortened by 8 bases and J by 1 base, with 11 bases between the two germline ends. The germline V gene encodes CDR1 SNHLY and CDR2 FYNNEI. The CDR3 is 13 residues long. The CDR3 loop is CASEHPRQETQYF. The DNA of the CDR3 is TGTGCCAGCGAACACCCCCGCCAAGAGACCCAGTACTTC. Supplemented by reference TRBV2 and TRBJ2-5, the full variable domain reads EPEVTQTPSHQVTQMGQEVILRCVPISNHLYFYWYRQILGQKVEFLVSFYNNEISEKSEIFDDQFSVERPDGSNFTLKIRSTKLEDSAMYFCASEHPRQETQYFGPGTRLLVL.

The J gene is TRBJ1-5, the V gene TRBV18; D is uncertain. Germline CDR1 reads KGHSH; CDR2 reads LQKENI. Deletions cut 1 base from V and 1 base from J, with 11 bases between. The length of the CDR3 is 16 residues. Here the CDR3 DNA reads TGTGCCAGCTCACCACTCTTTTACAGAAGCAATCAGCCCCAGCATTTT. Amino acids: CASSPLFYRSNQPQHF. Looking up the rest from reference TRBV18 and TRBJ1-5 gives the full variable domain: NAGVMQNPRHLVRRRGQEARLRCSPMKGHSHVYWYRQLPEEGLKFMVYLQKENIIDESGMPKERFSAEFPKEGPSILRIQQVVRGDSAAYFCASSPLFYRSNQPQHFGDGTRLSIL.

The rearrangement links TRBV3-1 (or the pseudogene TRBV3-2) to TRBJ1-1; D perhaps matches TRBD1 (6 bases). Germline CDR1 and CDR2: LGHDT and YNNKEL (reference sequence). The V end lost 2 bases, the J end lost 2 bases, and 15 bases lay between the germline ends. The CDR3 has 16 residues. CDR3 region: CASSQLAKGVNTEAFF. Written as DNA, the CDR3 is TGTGCCAGCAGCCAACTGGCTAAGGGGGTCAACACTGAAGCTTTCTTT.

The chain uses TRBV7-2 and TRBJ1-1; TRBD1 aligns across 12 bases. CDR3 length equals 15 residues. Unmatched junction bases numbered 11, after V lost 4 bases and J lost 11 bases. Germline V gene sequence: CDR1 SGHTA, CDR2 FQGNSA. CDR3 nucleotide sequence: TGTGCCAGCAGCTCCCGCGCGGGGACAGGGGGCTTCGCTTTCTTT. As protein: CASSSRAGTGGFAFF.

The V gene is TRBV12-5, the J gene TRBJ2-3; 15 bases are a match to TRBD2. There are 17 residues in the CDR3. Germline V gene data show CDR1 as LGHNT and CDR2 as FRNRAP. After removal of 7 bases from V and 6 bases from J, the junction contained 11 bases not matched to a gene. CDR3 DNA: TGTGCTAGTGCCGTGGGGACTAGCGGGGGGACCTCGGATACGCAGTATTTT. Encoded protein: CASAVGTSGGTSDTQYF. Looking up the rest from reference TRBV12-5 and TRBJ2-3 gives the full variable domain: DARVTQTPRHKVTEMGQEVTMRCQPILGHNTVFWYRQTMMQGLELLAYFRNRAPLDDSGMPKDRFSAEMPDATLATLKIQPSEPRDSAVYFCASAVGTSGGTSDTQYFGPGTRLTVL.

CDR3 sequence reads: CASSQVAGSSYEQYF. For the CDR3, the DNA is TGCGCCAGCAGCCAAGTGGCCGGTAGCTCCTACGAGCAGTACTTC. This chain uses TRBV4-1 with TRBJ2-7; D remains ambiguous. Germline CDR1 reads MGHRA; CDR2 reads YSYEKL. CDR3 size: 15 residues. Trimming pared 1 base from V and 0 bases from J, leaving 10 bases between.

This clone has more than one count but fewer than ten. V usage is TRBV2 and J usage is TRBJ2-7, with 9 nucleotides matching TRBD2. Trimming at V came to 5 bases and at J to 0 bases, leaving 5 bases not matched to a gene. There are 15 residues in the CDR3. Germline V gene sequence: CDR1 SNHLY, CDR2 FYNNEI. The CDR3, as DNA: TGTGCCAGCAGTCCTAGCGGGACGAGCTCCTACGAGCAGTACTTC. The encoded protein is CASSPSGTSSYEQYF.